These 2 T cell receptor beta chains share one sample of origin, sequenced in a study of T cell responses to AZD1222 COVID-19 vaccine (dated by TCRdb to the early 2020s). What the time point label conveys for this sample: baseline before first vaccination. Libraries were constructed by the immunoSEQ multiplex PCR assay. TCRdb re-hosts the immuneACCESS table, in-frame sequences only. Its copies lack some clones; in the studies checked, an unresolved V gene accounts for under half of them, and the cause for the rest is not known. This sample's table lists about 140,000 clones. The ten largest clones capture about 2% of the sample. Sequencing used peripheral blood. The receptors come from an adult in good health.

V is TRBV7-7 and J is TRBJ1-2; D perhaps matches TRBD1 (6 bases). V was cut by 1 base and J by 3 bases, with 24 bases left in between. The germline gives CDR1 SSHAT, CDR2 FNYEAQ (reference sequence). CDR3 size: 19 residues. CDR3: CASSLEGGRVRGCYYGYTF. The CDR3 bases are TGTGCCAGCAGCTTAGAAGGGGGGAGGGTAAGGGGTTGTTACTATGGCTACACCTTC.

The gene calls are TRBV4-3 and TRBJ1-5; D remains ambiguous. The CDR3 runs 15 residues. From germline, CDR1 is LGHNA and CDR2 YSLEER. The V end lost 0 bases, the J end lost 4 bases, and 10 bases lay between the germline ends. CDR3 residues: CASSQDDEGNQPQHF. The CDR3 bases are TGCGCCAGCAGCCAAGATGATGAAGGAAATCAGCCCCAGCATTTT.